The next 22 T cell receptor beta chains were all read from a single sample in a study of blood T cells in healthy people across ages. Sample-barcoded 5' priming and a J-beta primer mix drove a second PCR of about 6 to 12 cycles. TCRdb re-called the 5' RACE reads with MiXCR, one entry per CDR3 protein. The repertoire includes around 800,000 distinct CDR3 sequences, around 24% of them detected once, and approximately 2.9% sits in the top ten. The sample was also reused in another study, on T cells of mothers and their children.

Sequenced: blood. The receptors shown here come from a boy aged 5-17 years in good health.

This clonotype turned up a few times. The genes are TRBV14 and TRBJ2-5, with 9 bases that match TRBD2. Germline CDR1 reads SGHDN; CDR2 reads FVKESK. Trimming removed 0 bases from V and 1 base from J; junction bases left unmatched: 6. This CDR3 is built from 17 residues. The CDR3 region is CASSQDRRAGGQETQYF. CDR3 DNA sequence: TGTGCCAGCAGCCAAGATCGTCGAGCGGGGGGCCAAGAGACCCAGTACTTC.

The chain carries TRBV29-1 and TRBJ2-7; no firm D call. The DNA end is more similar to TRBJ2-1, so the J call may be wrong. The length of the CDR3 is 13 residues. Germline V gene sequence: CDR1 SQVTM, CDR2 ANQGSEA. CDR3 residues: CSVRWQTYNEQFF. CDR3 bases: TGCAGCGTCCGTTGGCAGACCTACAATGAGCAGTTCTTC.

The chain carries TRBV5-1 and TRBJ2-1, with TRBD2 identical over 9 bases. The CDR3 contains 15 residues. The ends lost 0 bases at V and 3 bases at J; junction bases unmatched: 1. The V gene's germline CDR1 is SGHRS and CDR2 YFSETQ. CDR3 sequence reads: CASSLASGDYNEQFF. Here the CDR3 DNA reads TGCGCCAGCAGCTTGGCTAGCGGGGACTACAATGAGCAGTTCTTC.

The chain links TRBV10-3 to TRBJ2-4, with D tentatively TRBD2 (7 bases). This CDR3 contains 14 residues. V gave up 8 bases and J gave up 5 bases, with 16 bases separating them. CDR1 and CDR2 (germline): ENHRY, SYGVKD. CDR3 sequence (DNA): TGTGCCATCGGCGCGGGGGAGGGGGAAAACATTCAGTACTTC. Its translation is CAIGAGEGENIQYF.

In this sample, this clonotype turned up a few times. This chain joins TRBV10-3 and TRBJ2-1; the D is unclear. The germline gives CDR1 ENHRY, CDR2 SYGVKD. There are 17 residues in the CDR3. The V and J ends lost 4 bases and 0 bases respectively, with 16 bases between them. CDR3 sequence reads: CAISGSDGTASYNEQFF. The CDR3 coding sequence is TGTGCCATCAGTGGATCTGACGGCACCGCCTCCTACAATGAGCAGTTCTTC.

This clonotype was recorded many times. The junction differs from germline at one of its ends, possibly a read error. The V and J genes are TRBV10-3 and TRBJ2-3, with a weak D call TRBD2 (5 bases). The CDR3 runs to 12 residues. CDR1 and CDR2 (germline): ENHRY, SYGVKD. The CDR3, as DNA: TGTGCCATCACTGAGTCGGGGGATACGCAGTATTTT. As protein: CAITESGDTQYF.

The V and J genes are TRBV27 and TRBJ2-7; D is unresolved. The V gene lost 5 bases and the J gene lost 1 base, with 15 bases spanning the gap. The V gene's germline CDR1 is MNHEY and CDR2 SMNVEV (reference sequence). There are 15 residues in the CDR3. The CDR3 loop reads CASSPHSEASYEQYF. Written as DNA, the CDR3 is TGTGCCAGCAGTCCACACTCCGAAGCGTCCTACGAGCAGTACTTC.

This clonotype came up a few times. The chain links TRBV20-1 to TRBJ2-3; TRBD2 agrees at 10 bases. The CDR3 length is 14 residues. V lost 3 bases to trimming and J lost 6 bases; unmatched junction nucleotides: 6. The germline V gene has CDR1 DFQATT and CDR2 SNEGSKA (reference sequence). The CDR3 coding sequence is TGCAGTGCTAGCCTAGCGGGAGATGCGGATACGCAGTATTTT. Translated: CSASLAGDADTQYF.

A few counts support this clonotype. CDR3 protein: CASSRTEQAFF. The CDR3 DNA is TGTGCCAGCAGTCGGACCGAACAAGCTTTCTTT. V usage is TRBV6-1 and J usage is TRBJ1-1, with no clear D. V lost 5 bases and J 9 bases, leaving 10 bases between the germline ends. The CDR3 consists of 11 residues. In germline, CDR1 is MNHNS, CDR2 SASEGT.

The rearrangement uses TRBV6-5 and TRBJ1-2, with D possibly being TRBD1 (6 bases). CDR1 is MNHEY and CDR2 is SVGAGI in the germline V gene. Trimming took 1 base from V and 0 from J, leaving 18 bases between them. CDR3 length: 18 residues. CDR3 sequence reads: CASSYLQHRGRANYGYTF. The CDR3 DNA sequence: TGTGCCAGCAGTTACTTACAACACCGGGGGCGTGCTAACTATGGCTACACCTTC.

This clonotype occurred once. The chain uses TRBV20-1 and TRBJ2-1; 10 bases are a match to TRBD1. With V trimmed by 5 bases and J by 0 bases, 4 bases remained unmatched. The CDR3 length is 15 residues. Germline V gene sequence: CDR1 DFQATT, CDR2 SNEGSKA (reference sequence). The CDR3 region has the DNA TGCAGTGCTCCGGGACAGGGGATCTCCTACAATGAGCAGTTCTTC. It translates to CSAPGQGISYNEQFF.

The rearrangement joins TRBV5-1 to TRBJ2-3; the match to TRBD2 covers 8 bases. V gave up 4 bases and J gave up 2 bases; unmatched junction bases: 6. The CDR3 has 15 residues. Germline V CDR1 and CDR2: SGHRS, YFSETQ. CDR3 sequence reads: CASSDGAGVTDTQYF. The CDR3 nucleotides are TGCGCCAGCAGCGATGGAGCGGGGGTCACAGATACGCAGTATTTT.

This clonotype was observed a few times. The chain employs TRBV6-6 and TRBJ1-3; the D is unclear. CDR3 length: 14 amino acids. With 2 bases removed from V and 0 bases from J, the gap between germline ends came to 5 bases. The germline V gene has CDR1 MNHNY and CDR2 SVGAGI (reference sequence). CDR3 in DNA: TGTGCCAGCAGTTACGACGGCTCTGGAAACACCATATATTTT. This sequence encodes CASSYDGSGNTIYF.

This clonotype was seen a handful of times. The V gene is TRBV4-1, the J gene TRBJ2-4; D not resolved. Per germline, CDR1 MGHRA and CDR2 YSYEKL. This CDR3 has 12 amino acids. Trimming left V 4 bases short and J 5 bases short, with 6 bases between. As DNA, the CDR3 is TGCGCCAGCAGCCGACGAGAAAACATTCAGTACTTC. Its translation: CASSRRENIQYF.

The chain combines TRBV6-5 with TRBJ1-1, with 10 bases matching TRBD1. J gave up 4 bases and V 6 bases, and 5 bases lay outside the gene matches. Germline V gene lookup returns CDR1 MNHEY and CDR2 SVGAGI. CDR3 length: 14 residues. The CDR3 sequence: CASRPGQGTTEAFF. The CDR3 DNA follows: TGTGCCAGCAGGCCGGGACAGGGGACCACTGAAGCTTTCTTT.

The chain has TRBV7-9 and TRBJ2-1; 10 bases are a match to TRBD1. Germline CDR1 SEHNR, CDR2 FQNEAQ (reference sequence). CDR3 length: 15 amino acids. V lost 5 bases, J lost 5 bases, and 6 bases stayed unmatched. CDR3 nucleotide sequence: TGTGCCAGCAGCCTCCTAGGACAGGGGGACAATGAGCAGTTCTTC. It specifies CASSLLGQGDNEQFF.

This clonotype was counted many times. The CDR3 loop reads CASSLAGTGGYEQYF. The CDR3 coding sequence is TGTGCCAGCAGCTTAGCCGGGACAGGGGGCTACGAGCAGTACTTC. This chain links TRBV7-2 with TRBJ2-7, with 11 positions matching TRBD1. V lost 0 bases, J lost 3 bases, and 1 base stayed unmatched. The CDR3 is 15 amino acids. Germline V gene data show CDR1 as SGHTA and CDR2 as FQGNSA.

This clonotype was detected a few times. The chain couples TRBV24-1 to TRBJ2-7, with unresolved D. Germline loops: CDR1 KGHDR, CDR2 SFDVKD. Trimming pared 10 bases from V and 3 bases from J, leaving 21 bases between. CDR3 size: 15 residues. For the CDR3, the DNA is TGTGCCACTAGCTCTGGCGGCTCCTCGAGCTACGAGCAGTACTTC. Encoded protein: CATSSGGSSSYEQYF.

This clonotype appeared a few times. V usage is TRBV9 and J usage is TRBJ1-1, with D unresolved. The ends were cut back, 3 bases at V and 4 bases at J, with 16 bases in the middle. The CDR3 sequence is 15 residues long. CDR1 is SGDLS and CDR2 is YYNGEE in the germline V gene. The CDR3 spells CASSASGSPSTEAFF. The CDR3 DNA sequence: TGTGCCAGCAGCGCTTCCGGGTCCCCCAGCACTGAAGCTTTCTTT. Based on the CDR3 plus reference TRBV9 and TRBJ1-1, the full variable domain is DSGVTQTPKHLITATGQRVTLRCSPRSGDLSVYWYQQSLDQGLQFLIQYYNGEERAKGNILERFSAQQFPDLHSELNLSSLELGDSALYFCASSASGSPSTEAFFGQGTRLTVV.

V is TRBV7-6 and J is TRBJ2-1; D remains unclear. Trimming stripped 2 bases from V and 14 bases from J, with 16 bases between. The germline gives CDR1 SGHVS, CDR2 FNYEAQ. CDR3 length: 13 residues. CDR3 in amino acids: CASSLKDGSREFF. The CDR3 nucleotides are TGTGCCAGCAGCTTAAAAGACGGCTCAAGGGAGTTCTTC.

V gene TRBV18 combines with J gene TRBJ2-2; 10 nucleotides align to TRBD2. The length of the CDR3 is 18 residues. V was clipped by 3 bases and J by 5 bases; unmatched bases: 12. Germline lookup yields CDR1 KGHSH and CDR2 LQKENI. The CDR3: CASSPSTSGVSWTGELFF. The CDR3 nucleotides read TGTGCCAGCTCACCGAGTACTAGCGGGGTGTCATGGACCGGGGAGCTGTTTTTT. The complete variable domain, with remaining parts taken from reference TRBV18 and TRBJ2-2, reads NAGVMQNPRHLVRRRGQEARLRCSPMKGHSHVYWYRQLPEEGLKFMVYLQKENIIDESGMPKERFSAEFPKEGPSILRIQQVVRGDSAAYFCASSPSTSGVSWTGELFFGEGSRLTVL.

The chain has TRBV7-9 and TRBJ2-5; D unclear. The J call may be in error: the DNA end matches TRBJ2-7 better. The CDR3 is 11 amino acids. The germline CDR1 and CDR2 sequences are SEHNR and FQNEAQ (reference sequence). The DNA for the CDR3 is TGTGCCAGCAGCAACGATGCCGAGCAGTACTTC. The encoded protein is CASSNDAEQYF.